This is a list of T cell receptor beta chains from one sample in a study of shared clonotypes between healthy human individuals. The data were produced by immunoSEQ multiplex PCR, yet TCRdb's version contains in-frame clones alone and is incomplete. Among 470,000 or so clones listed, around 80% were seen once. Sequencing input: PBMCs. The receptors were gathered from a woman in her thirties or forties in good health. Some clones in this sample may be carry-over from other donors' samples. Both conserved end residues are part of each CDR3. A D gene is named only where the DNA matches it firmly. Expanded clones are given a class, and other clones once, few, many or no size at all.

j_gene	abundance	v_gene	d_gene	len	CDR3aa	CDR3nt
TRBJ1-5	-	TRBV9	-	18	CASSDKNRGRADNQPQHF	TGTGCCAGCAGCGATAAAAACCGGGGGCGGGCCGACAATCAGCCCCAGCATTTT
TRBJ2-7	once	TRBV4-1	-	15	CASSLSYMSPGEQYF	TGCGCCAGCAGCCTTTCGTACATGTCCCCAGGCGAGCAGTACTTC
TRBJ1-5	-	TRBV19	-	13	CASSIDQVQPQHF	TGTGCCAGTAGTATAGATCAGGTTCAGCCCCAGCATTTT
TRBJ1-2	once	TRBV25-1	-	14	CASSDVEQSYGYTF	TGTGCCAGCAGTGATGTGGAACAGAGCTATGGCTACACCTTC
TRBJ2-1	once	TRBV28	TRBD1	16	CASSNYLTGGADEQFF	TGTGCCAGCAGTAACTACCTAACAGGGGGCGCGGATGAGCAGTTCTTC
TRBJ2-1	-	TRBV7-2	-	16	CASSLVSRGKYNEQFF	TGTGCCAGCAGCTTAGTTTCCCGGGGGAAATACAATGAGCAGTTCTTC
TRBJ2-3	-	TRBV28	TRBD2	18	CASSSLSRTSGSTDTQYF	TGTGCCAGCAGTTCACTCTCAAGGACTAGCGGGAGCACAGATACGCAGTATTTT
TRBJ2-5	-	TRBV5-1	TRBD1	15	CASSSEGQATETQYF	TGCGCCAGCAGCTCGGAGGGACAGGCGACGGAGACCCAGTACTTC
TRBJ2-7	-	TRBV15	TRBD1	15	CATSSPGQGVSEQYF	TGTGCCACCAGCAGCCCGGGACAGGGCGTCTCCGAGCAGTACTTC
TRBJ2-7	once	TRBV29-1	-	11	CSVGSWYEQYF	TGCAGCGTTGGATCTTGGTACGAGCAGTACTTC
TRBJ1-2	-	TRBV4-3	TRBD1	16	CASSQDRQGAFRGYTF	TGCGCCAGCAGCCAAGATCGGCAGGGGGCATTTCGTGGCTACACCTTC
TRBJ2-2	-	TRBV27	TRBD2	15	CASSSGLAETGELFF	TGTGCCAGCAGTTCCGGACTAGCAGAAACCGGGGAGCTGTTTTTT
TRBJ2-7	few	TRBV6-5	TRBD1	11	CASRRQGEQYF	TGTGCCAGCAGACGACAGGGCGAGCAGTACTTC
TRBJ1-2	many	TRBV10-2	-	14	CASSPQDSFYGYTF	TGCGCCAGCAGCCCCCAGGACAGTTTCTATGGCTACACCTTC
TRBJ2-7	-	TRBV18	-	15	CASSPGGGLLGEQYF	TGTGCCAGCTCACCAGGGGGAGGCCTGCTTGGCGAGCAGTACTTC
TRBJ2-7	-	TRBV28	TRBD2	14	CASSLRTRSYEQYF	TGTGCCAGCAGTTTGAGGACTAGATCCTACGAGCAGTACTTC
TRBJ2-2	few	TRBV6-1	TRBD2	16	CASSGIAGRGTGELFF	TGTGCCAGCAGTGGGATAGCGGGAAGGGGCACCGGGGAGCTGTTTTTT
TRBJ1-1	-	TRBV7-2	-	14	CASSLVGSNTEAFF	TGTGCCAGCAGCTTAGTCGGTTCGAACACTGAAGCTTTCTTT
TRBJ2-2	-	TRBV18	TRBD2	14	CASSLASGTGELFF	TGTGCCAGCTCACTCGCTAGCGGCACCGGGGAGCTGTTTTTT
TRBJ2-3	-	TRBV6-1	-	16	CASSESLATSTDTQYF	TGTGCCAGCAGTGAATCCCTAGCGACTAGCACAGATACGCAGTATTTT
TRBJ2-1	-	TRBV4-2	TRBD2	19	CASSLRTSGSVLSYNEQFF	TGTGCCAGCAGCCTCCGGACTAGCGGGAGTGTTTTAAGCTACAATGAGCAGTTCTTC
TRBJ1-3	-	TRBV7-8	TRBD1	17	CASSSRDRRRSGNTIYF	TGTGCCAGCAGCTCAAGGGACAGGCGAAGGTCTGGAAACACCATATATTTT
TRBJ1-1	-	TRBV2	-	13	CASSEQWGTEAFF	TGTGCCAGCAGTGAACAGTGGGGCACTGAAGCTTTCTTT
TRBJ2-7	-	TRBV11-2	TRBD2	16	CASSPSGLAATYEQYF	TGTGCCAGCAGCCCGTCGGGACTAGCGGCCACCTACGAGCAGTACTTC
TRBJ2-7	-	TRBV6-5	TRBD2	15	CASSGLASKAYEQYF	TGTGCCAGCAGTGGACTAGCGAGTAAAGCCTACGAGCAGTACTTC
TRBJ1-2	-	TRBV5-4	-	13	CASHLEPSYGYTF	TGTGCCAGCCACCTCGAACCTTCCTATGGCTACACCTTC
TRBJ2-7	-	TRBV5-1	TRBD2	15	CASSLGTSGTYEQYF	TGCGCCAGCAGCTTGGGAACTAGCGGGACCTACGAGCAGTACTTC
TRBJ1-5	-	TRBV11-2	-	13	CASSPSLSQPQHF	TGTGCCAGCAGCCCGTCCCTTAGCCAGCCCCAGCATTTT
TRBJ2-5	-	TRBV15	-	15	CATSRDLGEAETQYF	TGTGCCACCAGCAGAGATCTGGGGGAGGCAGAGACCCAGTACTTC
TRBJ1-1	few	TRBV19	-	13	CASSQYMNTEAFF	TGTGCCAGTAGTCAGTACATGAACACTGAAGCTTTCTTT
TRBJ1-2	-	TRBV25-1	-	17	CASSELGGETYTYGYTF	TGTGCCAGCAGTGAATTAGGTGGAGAGACATACACCTATGGCTACACCTTC
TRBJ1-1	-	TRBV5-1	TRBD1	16	CASGTGDLIGNTEAFF	TGCGCCAGCGGGACAGGGGACCTTATTGGGAACACTGAAGCTTTCTTT
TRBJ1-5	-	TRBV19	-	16	CASSIGYGFGNQPQHF	TGTGCCAGTAGTATAGGGTACGGGTTCGGCAATCAGCCCCAGCATTTT
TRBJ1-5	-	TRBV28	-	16	CASSWGSGNSNQPQHF	TGTGCCAGCAGTTGGGGATCGGGGAATAGCAATCAGCCCCAGCATTTT
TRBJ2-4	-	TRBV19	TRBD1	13	CASTPNRGGIQYF	TGTGCCAGTACCCCCAACAGGGGCGGCATTCAGTACTTC
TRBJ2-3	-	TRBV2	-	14	CASSELLSTDTQYF	TGTGCCAGCAGTGAACTTCTTAGCACAGATACGCAGTATTTT
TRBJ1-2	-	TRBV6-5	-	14	CASKRGPANYGYTF	TGTGCCAGCAAGAGGGGACCAGCTAACTATGGCTACACCTTC
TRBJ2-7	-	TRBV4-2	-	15	CASSQDLTLPYEQYF	TGTGCCAGCAGCCAAGATCTGACTCTTCCGTACGAGCAGTACTTC
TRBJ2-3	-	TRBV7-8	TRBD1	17	CASSHHMGQGPTDTQYF	TGTGCCAGCAGCCATCATATGGGACAGGGCCCCACAGATACGCAGTATTTT
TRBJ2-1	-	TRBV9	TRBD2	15	CASSARTSANNEQFF	TGTGCCAGCAGCGCCAGGACTAGCGCCAACAATGAGCAGTTCTTC
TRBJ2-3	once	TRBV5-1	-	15	CASSLEGYHTDTQYF	TGCGCCAGCAGCTTGGAGGGCTATCACACAGATACGCAGTATTTT
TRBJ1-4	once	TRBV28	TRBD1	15	CASSMGQGEYEKLFF	TGTGCCAGCAGTATGGGACAGGGGGAGTATGAAAAACTGTTTTTT
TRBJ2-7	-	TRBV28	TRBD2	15	CASGQWAGALLEQYF	TGTGCCAGCGGACAATGGGCGGGAGCCCTCCTCGAGCAGTACTTC
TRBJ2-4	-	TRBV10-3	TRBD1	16	CAISEGGQLAKNIQYF	TGTGCCATCAGTGAGGGGGGACAGTTAGCCAAAAACATTCAGTACTTC
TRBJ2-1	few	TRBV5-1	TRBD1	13	CASSLGPTGGWFF	TGCGCCAGCAGCTTGGGCCCGACAGGGGGTTGGTTCTTC